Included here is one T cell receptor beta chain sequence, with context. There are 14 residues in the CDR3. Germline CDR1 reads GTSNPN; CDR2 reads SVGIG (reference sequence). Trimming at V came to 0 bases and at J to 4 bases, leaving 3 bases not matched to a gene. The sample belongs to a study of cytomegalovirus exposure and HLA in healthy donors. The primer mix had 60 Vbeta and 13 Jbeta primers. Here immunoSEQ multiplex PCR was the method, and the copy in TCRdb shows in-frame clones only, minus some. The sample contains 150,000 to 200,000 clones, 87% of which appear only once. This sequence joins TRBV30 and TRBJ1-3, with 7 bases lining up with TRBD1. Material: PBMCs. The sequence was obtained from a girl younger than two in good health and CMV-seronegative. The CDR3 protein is CAWSVQGGGNTIYF. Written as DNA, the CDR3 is TGTGCCTGGAGTGTCCAGGGGGGCGGAAACACCATATATTTT.